The 24 T cell receptor beta chains below all came from one sample that was sequenced in a study of blood T cells in healthy people across ages (dated by TCRdb to between 2014 and 2017). Preparation of the library involved 5' RACE. Sequencing was performed on an Illumina HiSeq 2500. A second about 7 to 12 cycle PCR used a sample-barcoded 5' primer and a J-beta primer mix. TCRdb ran its own pipeline on the public reads, namely fastp trimming at Q25 and MiXCR clone calling, and kept in-frame beta chains. All rows with the same CDR3 protein become a single entry with the most common DNA and genes. The sample table holds around 400,000 distinct CDR3 sequences, of which more than 45% were seen once. The ten largest account for roughly 51% of the sample. Sequencing was performed on blood. The receptors shown here come from a man in his fifties or sixties in good health.

V gene TRBV7-2 combines with J gene TRBJ2-5, with unresolved D. From germline, CDR1 is SGHTA and CDR2 FQGNSA. The CDR3 consists of 15 residues. V lost 2 bases, J lost 4 bases, and 14 bases lay in between. The CDR3 here is CASSLYARVGETQYF. The CDR3 DNA reads as TGTGCCAGCAGCTTATACGCGAGAGTCGGAGAGACCCAGTACTTC.

The V call is TRBV6-5, the J call TRBJ1-1; 10 bases are a match to TRBD1. The CDR3 length is 15 residues. Trimming took 0 bases from V and 7 from J; bases not matched to a gene: 5. Germline assignment: CDR1 MNHEY and CDR2 SVGAGI. CDR3 protein: CASSYSGQGPGEAFF. The CDR3 region has the DNA TGTGCCAGCAGTTACTCGGGACAGGGGCCGGGTGAAGCTTTCTTT.

The V call is TRBV5-1, the J call TRBJ2-1; a weak D match, TRBD2 (5 bases). V lost 1 base, J lost 4 bases, and 12 bases lay in between. This CDR3 is built from 15 residues. Germline CDR1 reads SGHRS; CDR2 reads YFSETQ. The CDR3 coding sequence is TGCGCCAGCAGCTTGTCGAGGGCCGTATACAATGAGCAGTTCTTC. Its translation: CASSLSRAVYNEQFF.

This clonotype was seen a handful of times. It may be a read error: a sequence one base away is much more abundant. The chain recombines TRBV20-1 with TRBJ2-1; D call uncertain. The CDR3 has 11 amino acids. Trimming stripped 6 bases from V and 13 bases from J, with 16 bases between. Germline CDR1 reads DFQATT; CDR2 reads SNEGSKA (reference sequence). The CDR3 sequence is CSAKPRETQFF. CDR3 DNA: TGCAGTGCCAAACCTCGAGAGACCCAGTTCTTC.

The rearrangement joins TRBV4-2 to TRBJ2-3, with no clear D. This CDR3 has 15 amino acids. Trimming removed 0 bases from V and 9 bases from J, with 16 bases in between. Germline CDR1 LGHNA, CDR2 YNFKEQ. The CDR3 is CASSQDRTTLATQYF. DNA of the CDR3: TGTGCCAGCAGCCAAGATCGAACGACACTCGCAACGCAGTATTTT.

This clonotype was picked up a small number of times. V usage is TRBV7-6 and J usage is TRBJ2-4; D may be TRBD1 (6 bases). The DNA end is a closer match to TRBJ2-7, so the J assignment may be wrong. The CDR3 spans 15 residues. The germline V gene encodes CDR1 SGHVS and CDR2 FNYEAQ. CDR3 sequence: CASSSYRVGTNEQYF. The DNA of the CDR3 is TGTGCCAGCAGCTCCTACAGGGTGGGTACCAACGAGCAGTACTTC.

The V gene is TRBV4-1, the J gene TRBJ2-7, with 10 nucleotides matching TRBD1. The CDR3 extends over 16 amino acids. The germline V gene has CDR1 MGHRA and CDR2 YSYEKL. With 3 bases clipped from V and 2 bases from J, the junction kept 7 bases outside the gene matches. The CDR3 DNA reads TGCGCCAGCAGCCAGGAACCCGGGACAGGGGCCTACGAGCAGTACTTC. Translating it yields CASSQEPGTGAYEQYF.

The V call is TRBV6-1, the J call TRBJ2-1; D possibly uses TRBD1 or TRBD2 (5 bases each). Germline loops: CDR1 MNHNS, CDR2 SASEGT. The CDR3 consists of 15 residues. Trimming stripped 4 bases from V and 0 bases from J, with 10 bases between. CDR3 nucleotide sequence: TGTGCCAGCAGTGCGGGACGGAGCTCCTACAATGAGCAGTTCTTC. The encoded protein is CASSAGRSSYNEQFF.

V gene TRBV19 combines with J gene TRBJ2-4; D gene uncertain. The CDR3 runs 15 residues. CDR1 and CDR2 from the germline V gene are LNHDA and SQIVND (reference sequence). V was clipped by 8 bases and J by 0 bases, with 14 bases between them. Written as DNA, the CDR3 is TGTGCCAGTTCGAGTCGAGCGATAGCCAAAAACATTCAGTACTTC. Translated: CASSSRAIAKNIQYF.

This clonotype was seen a single time. V and J are TRBV21-1 and TRBJ2-7; TRBD1 reflects the table's D call only, with no check against the DNA. TRBV21-1 is listed as a pseudogene. The CDR3 is 16 residues long. The CDR3 DNA sequence: TGTGCCAGCACGACCAAGGCAGGGAGAGGGGTATGCGAGCAGTACTTC. Its protein is CASTTKAGRGVCEQYF.

This rearrangement joins TRBV7-2 to TRBJ1-1; perhaps TRBD1 as D (5 bases). Trimming cost V 6 bases and J 4 bases, with 12 bases left between them. The CDR3 is 13 amino acids. The germline CDR1 and CDR2 sequences are SGHTA and FQGNSA. In DNA form, the CDR3 reads TGTGCCAGCAGTGAGGGGAAGGGCACTGAAGCTTTCTTT. Protein: CASSEGKGTEAFF.

The chain recombines TRBV6-1 with TRBJ1-6, with no clear D. The germline gives CDR1 MNHNS, CDR2 SASEGT. This CDR3 region has 14 residues. V was cut by 5 bases and J by 6 bases, with 11 bases left in between. The CDR3 DNA reads as TGTGCCAGCAGTCAGACGCCCACTAATTCACCCCTCCACTTT. Encoded protein: CASSQTPTNSPLHF.

CDR3 bases: TGTGCCAGCTGGGCCAGCCCCTACACTGAAGCTTTCTTT. This sequence encodes CASWASPYTEAFF. V usage is TRBV2 and J usage is TRBJ1-1; D uncertain. In germline, CDR1 is SNHLY, CDR2 FYNNEI. The CDR3 extends over 13 amino acids. V lost 8 bases and J lost 3, with 13 bases in between.

V and J are TRBV28 and TRBJ2-7; weak D call: TRBD2 (6 bases). CDR3 length equals 14 residues. Germline values: CDR1 MDHEN, CDR2 SYDVKM. Trimming cost V 6 bases and J 2 bases, with 14 bases left between them. CDR3 DNA sequence: TGTGCCAGCAGCAGGGTCGGGGGTCCCTACGAGCAGTACTTC. It is translated as CASSRVGGPYEQYF.

The chain is built from TRBV5-1 and TRBJ2-7; tentative D call: TRBD1 (6 bases). The CDR3 is 15 amino acids. From germline, CDR1 is SGHRS and CDR2 YFSETQ. V lost 4 bases and J 0 bases, leaving 14 bases between the germline ends. In nucleotides, the CDR3 is TGCGCCAGCAGCCTGGGGGACAAATCCTCCTACGAGCAGTACTTC. Protein sequence: CASSLGDKSSYEQYF.

The CDR3 DNA reads as TGCAGCGTCTTTAGGGCCGGGACCAGCTCCTACAATGAGCAGTTCTTC. Translating it yields CSVFRAGTSSYNEQFF. The chain couples TRBV29-1 to TRBJ2-1; possibly TRBD1 or TRBD2 for D (5 bases each). Germline assignment: CDR1 SQVTM and CDR2 ANQGSEA. The CDR3 has 16 amino acids. V lost 6 bases to trimming and J lost 0 bases, with 18 bases between them.

This chain joins TRBV6-1 and TRBJ2-7, with TRBD2 identical over 10 bases. The V and J ends lost 7 bases and 5 bases, in that order; junction bases with no gene match: 17. CDR3 length: 17 residues. Germline CDR1 is MNHNS and CDR2 is SASEGT. CDR3 in amino acids: CASKLAASGSPTDEQYF. In nucleotides, the CDR3 is TGTGCCAGCAAATTGGCGGCTAGCGGGAGCCCAACTGACGAGCAGTACTTC.

The chain couples TRBV4-1 to TRBJ2-3, with a possible D match to TRBD2 (6 bases). CDR3 length equals 18 residues. Trimming left V 5 bases short and J 2 bases short, with 23 bases between. Germline CDR1 reads MGHRA; CDR2 reads YSYEKL. The CDR3 nucleotides are TGCGCCAGCAGCGCCACGGGTGGTAGGAGGGGTCCCACAGATACGCAGTATTTT. This translates into CASSATGGRRGPTDTQYF.

The rearrangement joins TRBV6-2 or TRBV6-3 to TRBJ2-7, with D unclear. The CDR3 spans 13 residues. Germline lookup yields CDR1 MNHEY and CDR2 SVGEGT. V was clipped by 5 bases and J by 3 bases, with 11 bases between them. The CDR3 region is CASSDPLSYEQYF. DNA for the CDR3: TGTGCCAGCAGTGATCCCCTAAGCTACGAGCAGTACTTC.

V gene TRBV7-2 combines with J gene TRBJ2-7, with 11 bases aligning to TRBD2. Near its end, the DNA agrees better with TRBJ2-5, so the J call may be wrong. CDR1 and CDR2 (germline): SGHTA, FQGNSA. The length of the CDR3 is 15 residues. The CDR3 nucleotides read TGTGCCAGCAGCTTAGTGGCTAGCGGGAGGGAGACCCAGTACTTC. Translating it yields CASSLVASGRETQYF.

This clonotype was detected ten times or more. The chain employs TRBV7-2 and TRBJ2-5; 12 bases are a match to TRBD2. The germline V gene has CDR1 SGHTA and CDR2 FQGNSA. V lost 4 bases, J lost 4 bases, and 4 bases stayed unmatched. The CDR3 totals 15 residues. DNA of the CDR3: TGTGCCAGCAGCTCATCTAGCGGGAGGGTAGAGACCCAGTACTTC. Protein product: CASSSSSGRVETQYF.

This clonotype was recorded a few times. This chain links TRBV12-3 or TRBV12-4 with TRBJ2-1; D is perhaps TRBD2 (6 bases). V lost 7 bases to trimming and J lost 6 bases, with 13 bases between them. This CDR3 is built from 13 residues. CDR3 DNA sequence: TGTGCCAGCACCCCACGCGGGGCCAATGAGCAGTTCTTC. Its protein is CASTPRGANEQFF.

The J gene is TRBJ2-4, the V gene TRBV4-3; D perhaps matches TRBD1 (5 bases). Germline values: CDR1 LGHNA, CDR2 YSLEER. CDR3 length: 15 amino acids. V was pared by 0 bases and J by 7 bases, with 13 bases between. CDR3 bases: TGCGCCAGCAGCCAAGAGTTTAACAGGATGAACATTCAGTACTTC. Its translation: CASSQEFNRMNIQYF.

A few counts support this clonotype. The chain joins TRBV9 to TRBJ2-5; TRBD2 matches 7 bases. Germline lookup yields CDR1 SGDLS and CDR2 YYNGEE. CDR3 size: 15 residues. The junction had 5 bases not matched to a gene; V was cut back by 0 bases and J by 3 bases. CDR3 sequence: CASSVDPAGKETQYF. CDR3 DNA: TGTGCCAGCAGCGTAGACCCAGCGGGGAAAGAGACCCAGTACTTC.